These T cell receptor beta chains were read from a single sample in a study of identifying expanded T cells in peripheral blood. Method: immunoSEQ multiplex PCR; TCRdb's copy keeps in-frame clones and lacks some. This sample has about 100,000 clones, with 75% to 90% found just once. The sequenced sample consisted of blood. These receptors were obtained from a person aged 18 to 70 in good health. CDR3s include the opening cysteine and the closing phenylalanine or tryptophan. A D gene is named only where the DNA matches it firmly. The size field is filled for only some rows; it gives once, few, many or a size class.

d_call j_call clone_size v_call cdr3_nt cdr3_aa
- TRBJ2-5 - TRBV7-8 TGTGCCAGCAGCTACGGACGTAGGATGAAGACCCAGTACTTC CASSYGRRMKTQYF
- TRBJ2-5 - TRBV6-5 TGTGCCAGCAGTCAGTTCCGGGAGACCCAGTACTTC CASSQFRETQYF
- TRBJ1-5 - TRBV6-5 TGTGCCAGCAAAAAAAACACAGATCAGCCCCAGCATTTT CASKKNTDQPQHF
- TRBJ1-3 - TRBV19 TGTGCCAGTAGTTGGACCGCGGCGCGCGGAAACACCATATATTTT CASSWTAARGNTIYF
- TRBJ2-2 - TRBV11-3 TGTGCCAGCAGCCCCTTGGGGGCCAGAAACACCGGGGAGCTGTTTTTT CASSPLGARNTGELFF
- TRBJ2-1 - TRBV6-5 TGTGCCAGCAGGTTGACGAGGGCGCACTACAATGAGCAGTTCTTC CASRLTRAHYNEQFF
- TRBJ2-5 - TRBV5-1 TGCGCCAGCAGTAACAATCTCCGAGAGACCCAGTACTTC CASSNNLRETQYF
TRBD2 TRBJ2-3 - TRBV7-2 TGTGCCAGCAGCCCACGGCGGGGGAGGGATACGCAGTATTTT CASSPRRGRDTQYF
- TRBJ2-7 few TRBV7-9 TGCGCCAGCAGCCCAGGGGACTACTCCTACGAGCAGTACTTC CASSPGDYSYEQYF
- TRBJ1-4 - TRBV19 TGTGCCAGTAGTCGGGGGCAATCAACTAATGAAAAACTGTTTTTT CASSRGQSTNEKLFF
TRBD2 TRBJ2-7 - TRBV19 TGTGCCAGTGGGACTAACTACGAGCAGTACTTC CASGTNYEQYF
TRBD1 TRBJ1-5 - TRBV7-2 TGTGCCAGCAGCCCCGGGACAGACAATCAGCCCCAGCATTTT CASSPGTDNQPQHF
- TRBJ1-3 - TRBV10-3 TGTGCCATCAGTGACCCTGGTGGGGCAGCCTCAGGAAACACCATATATTTT CAISDPGGAASGNTIYF
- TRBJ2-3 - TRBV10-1 TGCGCCAGCAGTGATAACAGGAGAGGTGGCACAGATACGCAGTATTTT CASSDNRRGGTDTQYF
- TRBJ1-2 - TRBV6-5 TGTGCCAGCAGTTTCTCAGGGGATTACTATGGCTACACCTTC CASSFSGDYYGYTF